These 12 T cell receptor beta chains were sequenced from one sample in a study of beta chain features in type 1 diabetes. The sequenced template was cDNA made from the entire isolated RNA. Measured with immunoSEQ multiplex PCR; TCRdb has only the in-frame clones, and not every one. The sample carries a few hundred thousand clones, 11% recorded once. The sample comprised central memory CD4+ T cells from blood. The receptors stem from a man younger than 30 in good health.

This chain joins TRBV5-4 and TRBJ2-7, with TRBD2 as a possible D gene (6 bases). V lost 0 bases to trimming and J lost 5 bases, with 15 bases between them. From germline, CDR1 is SGHNT and CDR2 YYREEE (reference sequence). The CDR3 consists of 15 residues. The CDR3 nucleotides read TGTGCCAGCAGCTTGGGGGGGAGGTCTCGAAACGAGCAGTACTTC. This gives the protein CASSLGGRSRNEQYF. Filled out from reference TRBV5-4 and TRBJ2-7, the complete variable domain reads ETGVTQSPTHLIKTRGQQVTLRCSSQSGHNTVSWYQQALGQGPQFIFQYYREEENGRGNFPPRFSGLQFPNYSSELNVNALELDDSALYLCASSLGGRSRNEQYFGPGTRLTVT.

V is TRBV7-9 and J is TRBJ2-2, with D uncertain. The CDR3 runs 14 residues. CDR1 SEHNR and CDR2 FQNEAQ come from the germline V gene (reference sequence). With 1 base removed from V and 5 bases from J, the gap between germline ends came to 8 bases. Here the CDR3 reads CASSLGVGTGELFF. The CDR3 coding sequence is TGTGCCAGCAGCTTAGGTGTGGGGACCGGGGAGCTGTTTTTT.

The rearrangement uses TRBV28 and TRBJ2-7; 10 bases match TRBD2. Germline CDR1 and CDR2: MDHEN and SYDVKM. This CDR3 contains 16 residues. The V and J ends lost 8 bases and 6 bases, in that order; junction bases with no gene match: 16. CDR3 coding DNA: TGTGCCAGCTCTGAACCGCGGAGCGGGAGGGCCCTCGAGCAGTACTTC. It encodes CASSEPRSGRALEQYF. Filled out from reference TRBV28 and TRBJ2-7, the complete variable domain reads DVKVTQSSRYLVKRTGEKVFLECVQDMDHENMFWYRQDPGLGLRLIYFSYDVKMKEKGDIPEGYSVSREKKERFSLILESASTNQTSMYLCASSEPRSGRALEQYFGPGTRLTVT.

This clone was recorded many times. J is TRBJ2-7 and V is TRBV5-6; D remains unclear. Trimming took off 1 base at V and 0 bases at J, with 11 bases between the two ends. The CDR3 runs to 15 residues. Germline CDR1 is SGHDT and CDR2 is YYEEEE. The CDR3 sequence is CASSLIALHSYEQYF. DNA of the CDR3: TGTGCCAGCAGCTTGATTGCACTCCACTCCTACGAGCAGTACTTC.

This clone was detected a few times. The rearrangement joins TRBV5-6 to TRBJ1-5, with D perhaps TRBD1 (6 bases). The CDR3 covers 15 residues. The V end was cut by 4 bases, the J end by 3 bases, with 14 bases between. In germline, CDR1 is SGHDT, CDR2 YYEEEE. The CDR3 DNA reads as TGTGCCAGCAGCGTTGGTGGGGGCAACAATCAGCCCCAGCATTTT. This encodes CASSVGGGNNQPQHF.

This rearrangement joins TRBV28 to TRBJ2-5, with D hard to call. TRBJ2-7 explains the end of the DNA better; the J call may be wrong. Germline V gene sequence: CDR1 MDHEN, CDR2 SYDVKM. This CDR3 spans 12 amino acids. The CDR3 region has the DNA TGTGCCAGCAGTTTACCCAACTACGAGCAGTACTTC. This codes for CASSLPNYEQYF.

This clone was seen a handful of times. The rearrangement uses TRBV6-5 and TRBJ2-5; 9 nucleotides agree with TRBD1. The V gene end was trimmed by 7 bases and the J gene end by 2 bases; junction bases not matched to a gene: 5. Germline CDR1 MNHEY, CDR2 SVGAGI. This CDR3 is built from 14 residues. The CDR3 reads CASIGTGSQETQYF. CDR3 sequence (DNA): TGTGCCAGCATCGGGACAGGGTCACAAGAGACCCAGTACTTC.

This clone was seen a few times. J is TRBJ2-7 and V is TRBV2; maybe TRBD2 (5 bases). V lost 7 bases to trimming and J lost 6 bases, with 19 bases between them. The CDR3 loop spans 14 amino acids. Germline V gives CDR1 SNHLY, CDR2 FYNNEI. In DNA, the CDR3 is TGTGCCAGCATCCGGATTGCTTCGGGGAGCGAGCAGTACTTC. Its translation: CASIRIASGSEQYF.

The chain joins TRBV6-1 to TRBJ2-7, with D tentatively TRBD1 or TRBD2 (5 bases each). This CDR3 region has 14 residues. V dropped 8 bases and J dropped 6 bases, with 20 bases sitting between them. Germline V gene sequence: CDR1 MNHNS, CDR2 SASEGT. Here the CDR3 DNA reads TGTGCCAGCGGGATGACCGGGGCGCCAGGCGAGCAGTACTTC. It codes for CASGMTGAPGEQYF.

Only a few counts were recorded for this clone. The chain links TRBV5-5 to TRBJ2-1; unclear D gene. CDR3 length: 14 amino acids. V gave up 4 bases and J gave up 0 bases, with 8 bases separating them. The germline gives CDR1 SGHKS, CDR2 YYEKEE (reference sequence). This chain's CDR3 is CASSRASSYNEQFF. The CDR3 coding sequence is TGTGCCAGCAGCAGGGCTAGCTCCTACAATGAGCAGTTCTTC.

The gene calls are TRBV9 and TRBJ2-3; tentatively, D is TRBD2 (5 bases). Germline CDR1 reads SGDLS; CDR2 reads YYNGEE. Between the trimmed V and J ends, which lost 0 bases and 4 bases, there was a span of 21 bases. The CDR3 is 18 amino acids. This chain's CDR3 is CASSVAPERLPDSDTQYF. The CDR3 DNA reads as TGTGCCAGCAGCGTAGCCCCTGAGCGACTACCCGATTCAGATACGCAGTATTTT. Full variable domain (outside the CDR3, taken from reference TRBV9 and TRBJ2-3): DSGVTQTPKHLITATGQRVTLRCSPRSGDLSVYWYQQSLDQGLQFLIQYYNGEERAKGNILERFSAQQFPDLHSELNLSSLELGDSALYFCASSVAPERLPDSDTQYFGPGTRLTVL.

CDR3 residues: CASSLGQVHVLTF. CDR3 DNA sequence: TGTGCCAGCAGCCTCGGACAGGTCCACGTCCTGACTTTC. The chain recombines TRBV7-2 with TRBJ2-6; 7 bases are a match to TRBD1. The trim removed 5 bases at V and 11 bases at J, leaving 6 bases unmatched. The CDR3 covers 13 residues. The V gene's germline CDR1 is SGHTA and CDR2 FQGNSA.